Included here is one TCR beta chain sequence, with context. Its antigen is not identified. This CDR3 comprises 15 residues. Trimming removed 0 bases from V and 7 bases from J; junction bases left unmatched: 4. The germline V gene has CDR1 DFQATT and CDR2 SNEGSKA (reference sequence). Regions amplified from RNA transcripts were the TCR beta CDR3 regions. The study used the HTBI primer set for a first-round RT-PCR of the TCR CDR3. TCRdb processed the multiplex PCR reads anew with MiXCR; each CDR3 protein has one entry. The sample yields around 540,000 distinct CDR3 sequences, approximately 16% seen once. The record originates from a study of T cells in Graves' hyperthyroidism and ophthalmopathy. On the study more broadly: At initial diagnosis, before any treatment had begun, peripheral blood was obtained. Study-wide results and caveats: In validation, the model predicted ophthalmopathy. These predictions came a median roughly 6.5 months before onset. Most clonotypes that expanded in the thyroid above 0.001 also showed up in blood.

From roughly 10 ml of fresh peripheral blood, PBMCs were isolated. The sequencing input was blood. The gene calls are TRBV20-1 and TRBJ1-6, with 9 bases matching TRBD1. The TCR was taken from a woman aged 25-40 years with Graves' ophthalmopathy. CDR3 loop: CSARDNGQGNSPLHF. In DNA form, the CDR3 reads TGCAGTGCTAGAGATAACGGACAGGGGAATTCACCCCTCCACTTT.